The present TCR beta chain was sequenced within a study of vaccination and CD4 T cells after COVID-19. Comment on this clonotype: Its antigen is undetermined.

Once obtained from cultured CD4+ T cells, the DNA was sequenced using the Oncomine TCR Beta short-read assay. One entry per CDR3 protein, called by TCRdb with MiXCR from the PCR reads. The repertoire holds around 14,000 distinct CDR3 sequences, about half seen once, with approximately 12% in the top ten. Trimming took 3 bases from V and 8 from J, leaving 16 bases between them. Germline V gene data show CDR1 as GTSNPN and CDR2 as SVGIG (reference sequence). The CDR3 spans 13 residues. The treatment here: approximately nine-day PBMC culture with coronavirus spike peptide pools or control peptides (ViraFEST assay).

The gene calls are TRBV30 and TRBJ1-2, with D maybe TRBD1 (6 bases). Specimen: CD4+ T cells from blood, cultured in vitro. The origin of this receptor is a human donor who had recovered from COVID-19. The CDR3 DNA sequence: TGTGCCTGGAGGGTTACAGGGAAGGAAGGCTACACCTTC. Protein product: CAWRVTGKEGYTF.